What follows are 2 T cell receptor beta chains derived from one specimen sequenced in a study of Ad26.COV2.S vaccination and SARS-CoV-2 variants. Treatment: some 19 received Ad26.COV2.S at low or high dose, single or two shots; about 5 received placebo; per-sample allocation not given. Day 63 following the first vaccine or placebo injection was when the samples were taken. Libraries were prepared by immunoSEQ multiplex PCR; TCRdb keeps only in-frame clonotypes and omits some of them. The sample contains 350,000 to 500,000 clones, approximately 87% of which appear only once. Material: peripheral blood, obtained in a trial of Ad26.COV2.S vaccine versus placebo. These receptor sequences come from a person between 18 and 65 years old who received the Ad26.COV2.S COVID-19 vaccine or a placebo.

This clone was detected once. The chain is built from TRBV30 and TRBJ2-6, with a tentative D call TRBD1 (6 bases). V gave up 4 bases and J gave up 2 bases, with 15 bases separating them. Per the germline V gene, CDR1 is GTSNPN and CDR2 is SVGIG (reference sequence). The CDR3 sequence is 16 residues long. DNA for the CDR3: TGTGCCTGGAACGGCAGGGGAAAGGCTGGGGCCAACGTCCTGACTTTC. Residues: CAWNGRGKAGANVLTF.

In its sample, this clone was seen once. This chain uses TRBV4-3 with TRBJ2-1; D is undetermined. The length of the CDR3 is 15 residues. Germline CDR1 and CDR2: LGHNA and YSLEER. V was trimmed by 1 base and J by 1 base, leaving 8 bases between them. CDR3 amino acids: CASSQGPVSYNEQFF. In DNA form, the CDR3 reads TGCGCCAGCAGCCAAGGTCCCGTATCCTACAATGAGCAGTTCTTC.